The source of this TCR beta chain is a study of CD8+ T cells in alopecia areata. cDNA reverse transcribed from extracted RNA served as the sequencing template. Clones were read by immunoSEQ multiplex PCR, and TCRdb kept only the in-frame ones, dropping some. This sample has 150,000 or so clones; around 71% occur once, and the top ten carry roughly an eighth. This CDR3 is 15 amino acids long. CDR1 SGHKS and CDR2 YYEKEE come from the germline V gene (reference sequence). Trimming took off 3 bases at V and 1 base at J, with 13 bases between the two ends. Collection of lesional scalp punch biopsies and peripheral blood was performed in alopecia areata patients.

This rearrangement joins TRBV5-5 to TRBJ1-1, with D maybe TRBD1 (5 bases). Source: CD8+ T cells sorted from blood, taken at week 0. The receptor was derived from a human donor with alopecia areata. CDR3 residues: CASSYGWDWNTEAFF. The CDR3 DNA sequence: TGTGCCAGCAGCTATGGGTGGGACTGGAACACTGAAGCTTTCTTT.